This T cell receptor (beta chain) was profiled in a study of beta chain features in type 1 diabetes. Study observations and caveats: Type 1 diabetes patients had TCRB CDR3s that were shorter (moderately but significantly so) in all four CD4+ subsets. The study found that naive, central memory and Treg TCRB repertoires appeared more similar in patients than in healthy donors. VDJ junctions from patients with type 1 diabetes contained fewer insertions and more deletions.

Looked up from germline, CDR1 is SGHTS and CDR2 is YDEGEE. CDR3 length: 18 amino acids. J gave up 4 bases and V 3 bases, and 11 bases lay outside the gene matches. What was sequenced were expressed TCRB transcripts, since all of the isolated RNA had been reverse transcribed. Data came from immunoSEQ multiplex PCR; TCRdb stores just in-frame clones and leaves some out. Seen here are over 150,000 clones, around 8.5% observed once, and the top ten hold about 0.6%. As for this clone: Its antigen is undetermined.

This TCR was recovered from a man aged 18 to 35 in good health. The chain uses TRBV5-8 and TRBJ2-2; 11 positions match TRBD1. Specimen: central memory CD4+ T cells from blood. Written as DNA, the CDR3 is TGTGCCAGCAGCTGGGACAGGGGGAGCCCAGATTTCACCGGGGAGCTGTTTTTT. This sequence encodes CASSWDRGSPDFTGELFF. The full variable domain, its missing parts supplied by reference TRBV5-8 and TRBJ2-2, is EAGVTQSPTHLIKTRGQQATLRCSPISGHTSVYWYQQALGLGLQFLLWYDEGEERNRGNFPPRFSGRQFPNYSSELNVNALELEDSALYLCASSWDRGSPDFTGELFFGEGSRLTVL.